This is a list of T cell receptor beta chains from one sample in a study of vaccination and CD4 T cells after COVID-19. TCRdb recomputed calls from the PCR reads with MiXCR, one row per CDR3 protein. This table has more than 6,000 distinct CDR3 sequences, 20% to 25% appearing once. These receptors' targets are unknown. The sample in question was CD4+ T cells from blood, cultured in vitro, obtained after SARS-CoV-2 vaccination. The receptors derive from a human donor who had recovered from COVID-19. The CDR3 runs from the conserved cysteine through the conserved F or W. The D gene is left open where the match is weak. Rows give clone size only sometimes, using once, few, many, or a class for an expanded clone.

d_call	clone_size	v_call	j_call	cdr3_aa	cdr3_nt
.	.	TRBV25-1	TRBJ2-7	CASQSSERSYEQYF	TGTGCCAGTCAATCATCGGAGAGAAGTTACGAGCAGTACTTC
TRBD1	.	TRBV19	TRBJ1-5	CASSIREEGAGSNQPQHF	TGTGCCAGTAGTATTCGGGAGGAGGGGGCAGGGAGCAATCAGCCCCAGCATTTT
.	.	TRBV6-1	TRBJ2-1	CASRRGRDLQFF	TGTGCCAGCAGGCGTGGCCGGGACCTGCAGTTCTTC
.	many	TRBV20-1	TRBJ1-6	CSARDSGTYNSPLHF	TGCAGTGCCAGAGACAGTGGCACCTATAATTCACCCCTCCACTTT
.	medium-sized	TRBV6-1	TRBJ2-5	CASFRLHASHQETQYF	TGTGCCAGCTTTCGGTTGCACGCTAGTCACCAAGAGACCCAGTACTTC
.	medium-sized	TRBV28	TRBJ2-5	CASSTRVLRETQYF	TGTGCCAGCAGTACCAGGGTTCTGAGGGAGACCCAGTACTTC
TRBD1	medium-sized	TRBV19	TRBJ1-2	CASTARQGNGYTF	TGTGCCAGTACCGCCCGACAGGGTAATGGCTACACCTTC
TRBD1	.	TRBV4-1	TRBJ1-5	CASSQTPGQGLGNQPQHF	TGCGCCAGCAGCCAAACCCCGGGACAGGGCCTTGGCAATCAGCCCCAGCATTTT
.	few	TRBV6-2/TRBV6-3	TRBJ1-5	CASSYPPGNQPQHF	TGTGCCAGCAGTTACCCCCCCGGGAATCAGCCCCAGCATTTT
.	.	TRBV19	TRBJ2-3	CASKGGQHSDTQYF	TGTGCCAGTAAAGGAGGACAGCACTCAGATACGCAGTATTTT
.	.	TRBV7-8	TRBJ1-1	CASTRELGEAFF	TGTGCCAGCACCCGAGAACTCGGGGAAGCTTTCTTT